This T cell receptor beta chain originates from a study of cytomegalovirus exposure and HLA in healthy donors. Study results and limitations: Across donors, sequencing depth was assumed by presence/absence analyses to be roughly uniform.

V shed 4 bases and J 2 bases; nucleotides not matched to a gene: 9. CDR3 length: 16 amino acids. Germline CDR1 reads SGHRS; CDR2 reads YFSETQ. The PCR had 60 Vbeta and 13 Jbeta primers. Method: immunoSEQ multiplex PCR; TCRdb's copy keeps in-frame clones and lacks some. Of approximately 150,000 clones in the sample, around 80% are singletons; the top ten hold approximately 13%. On this clone itself: Its target is unknown.

The origin of this receptor is a man aged 35-49 years in good health and CMV-seropositive. Sequencing was done on a sample of PBMCs. The rearrangement joins TRBV5-1 to TRBJ2-1; 7 bases map to TRBD1. CDR3 nucleotides: TGCGCCAGCAGCCCGGGACAGTCCAGGGCCTACAATGAGCAGTTCTTC. Protein sequence: CASSPGQSRAYNEQFF.